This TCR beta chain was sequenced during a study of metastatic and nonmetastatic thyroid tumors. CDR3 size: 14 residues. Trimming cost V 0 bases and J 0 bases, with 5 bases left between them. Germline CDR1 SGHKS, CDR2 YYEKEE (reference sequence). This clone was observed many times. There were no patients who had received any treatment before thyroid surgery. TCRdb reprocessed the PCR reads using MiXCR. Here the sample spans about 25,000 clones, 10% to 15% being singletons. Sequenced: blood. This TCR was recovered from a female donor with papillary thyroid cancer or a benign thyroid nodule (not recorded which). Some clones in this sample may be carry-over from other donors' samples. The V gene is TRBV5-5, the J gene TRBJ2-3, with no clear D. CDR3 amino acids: CASSLETSTDTQYF. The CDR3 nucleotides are TGTGCCAGCAGCTTGGAAACTAGCACAGATACGCAGTATTTT. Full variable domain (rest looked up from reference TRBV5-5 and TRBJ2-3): DAGVTQSPTHLIKTRGQQVTLRCSPISGHKSVSWYQQVLGQGPQFIFQYYEKEERGRGNFPDRFSARQFPNYSSELNVNALLLGDSALYLCASSLETSTDTQYFGPGTRLTVL.